One sample yielded the 18 T cell receptor beta chains listed below, sequenced in a study of blood T cell repertoires in COVID-19. Repertoires were generated with immunoSEQ multiplex PCR, while TCRdb's copy carries only in-frame clones and drops some. The profile shows 260,000 or so clones, about 80% of them singletons. Sequencing was carried out using PBMCs or T cells enriched from blood (not recorded which). The receptors here all came from a woman between 35 and 50 years old who had been exposed to COVID-19.

The chain uses TRBV28 and TRBJ1-2; TRBD1 matches 7 bases. CDR1 and CDR2 from the germline V gene are MDHEN and SYDVKM. V lost 4 bases to trimming and J lost 6 bases; unmatched junction nucleotides: 5. There are 13 residues in the CDR3. The CDR3 here is CASSYDRVDGYTF. The CDR3 bases are TGTGCCAGCAGTTATGACAGGGTTGATGGCTACACCTTC.

The chain employs TRBV3-1 (or the pseudogene TRBV3-2) and TRBJ1-1, with a possible D match to TRBD1 (5 bases). The V gene's germline CDR1 is LGHDT and CDR2 YNNKEL (reference sequence). The CDR3 has 14 amino acids. V gave up 0 bases and J gave up 5 bases, with 10 bases separating them. The CDR3 is CASSQDGGWTEAFF. The CDR3 nucleotides are TGTGCCAGCAGCCAAGACGGGGGGTGGACTGAAGCTTTCTTT.

This chain's CDR3 is CASSSWGAGDTDTQYF. The CDR3 DNA follows: TGTGCCAGCAGCTCCTGGGGAGCGGGGGACACAGATACGCAGTATTTT. The chain couples TRBV7-3 to TRBJ2-3; TRBD2 matches 8 bases. Germline CDR1 is SGHTA and CDR2 is FQGTGA. Trimming at V came to 4 bases and at J to 2 bases, leaving 8 bases not matched to a gene. This CDR3 comprises 16 residues. The full variable domain, in which reference TRBV7-3 and TRBJ2-3 provide the parts outside the CDR3, is GAGVSQTPSNKVTEKGKYVELRCDPISGHTALYWYRQSLGQGPEFLIYFQGTGAADDSGLPNDRFFAVRPEGSVSTLKIQRTERGDSAVYLCASSSWGAGDTDTQYFGPGTRLTVL.

The rearrangement links TRBV7-6 to TRBJ1-2, with a possible D match to TRBD1 (5 bases). Deletions cut 2 bases from V and 2 bases from J, with 9 bases between. In germline, CDR1 is SGHVS, CDR2 FNYEAQ. This CDR3 region has 14 residues. CDR3 residues: CASSLFAGNYGYTF. DNA for the CDR3: TGTGCCAGCAGCTTATTTGCAGGGAACTATGGCTACACCTTC. The full variable domain, in which reference TRBV7-6 and TRBJ1-2 provide the parts outside the CDR3, is GAGVSQSPRYKVTKRGQDVALRCDPISGHVSLYWYRQALGQGPEFLTYFNYEAQQDKSGLPNDRFSAERPEGSISTLTIQRTEQRDSAMYRCASSLFAGNYGYTFGSGTRLTVV.

The chain uses TRBV7-6 and TRBJ2-3, with TRBD2 matching 14 bases. V gave up 2 bases and J gave up 6 bases; unmatched junction bases: 10. Germline CDR1 and CDR2: SGHVS and FNYEAQ. This CDR3 contains 18 residues. The CDR3 reads CASSLRTGTSGGGDTQYF. The CDR3 bases are TGTGCCAGCAGCTTACGAACAGGGACTAGCGGGGGCGGTGATACGCAGTATTTT. The entire variable domain, with the rest obtained from reference TRBV7-6 and TRBJ2-3, is as follows: GAGVSQSPRYKVTKRGQDVALRCDPISGHVSLYWYRQALGQGPEFLTYFNYEAQQDKSGLPNDRFSAERPEGSISTLTIQRTEQRDSAMYRCASSLRTGTSGGGDTQYFGPGTRLTVL.

This sequence joins TRBV19 and TRBJ2-2; D gene ambiguous. Germline lookup yields CDR1 LNHDA and CDR2 SQIVND (reference sequence). V was cut by 3 bases and J by 0 bases, with 5 bases left in between. This CDR3 is 14 amino acids long. The DNA for the CDR3 is TGTGCCAGTAGTATTGGCACGAACACCGGGGAGCTGTTTTTT. Its protein is CASSIGTNTGELFF.

V is TRBV7-8 and J is TRBJ1-1; a possible D gene is TRBD1 (6 bases). V was pared by 4 bases and J by 1 base, with 7 bases between. Germline assignment: CDR1 SGHVS and CDR2 FQNEAQ. This CDR3 spans 13 amino acids. As DNA, the CDR3 is TGTGCCAGCAGCTCCAGGGGGAACACTGAAGCTTTCTTT. Its protein is CASSSRGNTEAFF.

The CDR3 here is CSASRVYEQYF. Here the CDR3 DNA reads TGCAGTGCTTCAAGAGTCTACGAGCAGTACTTC. This rearrangement joins TRBV20-1 to TRBJ2-7; D call uncertain. The CDR3 consists of 11 residues. Trimming took off 5 bases at V and 3 bases at J, with 8 bases between the two ends. Per germline, CDR1 DFQATT and CDR2 SNEGSKA (reference sequence).

The chain uses TRBV24-1 and TRBJ2-1, with D perhaps TRBD2 (5 bases). With 4 bases removed from V and 11 bases from J, the gap between germline ends came to 8 bases. CDR3 length equals 11 residues. Germline lookup yields CDR1 KGHDR and CDR2 SFDVKD. As DNA, the CDR3 is TGTGCCACCAGTGAGACGGGAAAGCAGTTCTTC. It translates to CATSETGKQFF.

The rearrangement uses TRBV6-5 and TRBJ1-2; perhaps TRBD1 as D (5 bases). Germline V CDR1 and CDR2: MNHEY, SVGAGI. The CDR3 has 15 amino acids. The V gene lost 6 bases and the J gene lost 3 bases, with 17 bases spanning the gap. The CDR3 DNA follows: TGTGCCAGCAGCGCTAGTGCAGGACACTACTATGGCTACACCTTC. Amino acids: CASSASAGHYYGYTF.

The CDR3 region has the DNA TGCGCCAGCAGCTTGGGCGACAGGGACGGCGAGCAGTTCTTC. Translating gives CASSLGDRDGEQFF. The rearrangement links TRBV5-1 to TRBJ2-1; 7 bases match TRBD1. The germline V gene has CDR1 SGHRS and CDR2 YFSETQ. After removal of 0 bases from V and 10 bases from J, the junction contained 7 bases not matched to a gene. The CDR3 loop spans 14 amino acids.

J is TRBJ2-7 and V is TRBV18, with D possibly being TRBD1 (6 bases). Germline V gives CDR1 KGHSH, CDR2 LQKENI. V was clipped by 6 bases and J by 4 bases, with 16 bases between them. This CDR3 comprises 14 residues. Written as DNA, the CDR3 is TGTGCCAGCTCCCCATCCTCGGACAGATACGAGCAGTACTTC. It codes for CASSPSSDRYEQYF.

The chain has TRBV9 and TRBJ1-1; D uncertain. The CDR3 has 14 residues. Trimming removed 4 bases from V and 4 bases from J, with 14 bases in between. Germline CDR1 reads SGDLS; CDR2 reads YYNGEE. CDR3 sequence: CASSPTLGVTEAFF. The DNA for the CDR3 is TGTGCCAGCAGCCCCACCCTCGGGGTCACTGAAGCTTTCTTT.

The J gene is TRBJ2-2, the V gene TRBV6-5, with D unclear. CDR3 size: 14 residues. The germline V gene has CDR1 MNHEY and CDR2 SVGAGI. Trimming shortened V by 10 bases and J by 0 bases, and 12 bases separated the two germline ends. The CDR3 sequence: CATKYFPNTGELFF. In nucleotides, the CDR3 is TGTGCCACCAAGTACTTTCCGAACACCGGGGAGCTGTTTTTT.

The genes are TRBV4-1 and TRBJ2-5, with 8 bases that match TRBD1. The V gene end was trimmed by 3 bases and the J gene end by 3 bases; junction bases not matched to a gene: 9. CDR3 size: 16 residues. Looked up from germline, CDR1 is MGHRA and CDR2 is YSYEKL. In nucleotides, the CDR3 is TGCGCCAGCAGCCACCCCGACAGGGGCCTAAAAGAGACCCAGTACTTC. Encoded protein: CASSHPDRGLKETQYF.

The chain joins TRBV7-9 to TRBJ1-1; D is perhaps TRBD1 (5 bases). Germline-derived CDR1 and CDR2 are SEHNR and FQNEAQ (reference sequence). The CDR3 has 14 residues. V shed 5 bases and J shed 1 base, with 11 bases lying between them. In DNA form, the CDR3 reads TGTGCCAGCAGCAATACAGGAGCGAACACTGAAGCTTTCTTT. Its translation is CASSNTGANTEAFF.

The gene calls are TRBV29-1 and TRBJ2-2; 12 bases fit TRBD2. The CDR3 has 14 residues. J lost 4 bases, V lost 7 bases, and 4 bases had no gene match. The germline V gene has CDR1 SQVTM and CDR2 ANQGSEA. The chain's CDR3 is CSAWTSGATGELFF. CDR3 coding DNA: TGCAGCGCCTGGACTAGCGGGGCCACCGGGGAGCTGTTTTTT.

The V and J genes are TRBV5-1 and TRBJ1-1; 9 bases map to TRBD1. This CDR3 comprises 14 residues. The germline V gene encodes CDR1 SGHRS and CDR2 YFSETQ. The trim removed 3 bases at V and 8 bases at J, leaving 8 bases unmatched. The CDR3 nucleotides read TGCGCCAGCAGCTACAGGACAGGGGACCCCGAAGCTTTCTTT. Its protein is CASSYRTGDPEAFF.